This T cell receptor beta chain was recorded in a study of follicular helper T cells after annual influenza vaccination. Generated by immunoSEQ multiplex PCR, the TCRdb table keeps only in-frame clones and is missing some. This table has around 7,300 clones, more than 75% appearing once. Between the trimmed V and J ends, which lost 6 bases and 7 bases, there was a span of 16 bases. Per germline, CDR1 MNHNY and CDR2 SVGAGI (reference sequence). The CDR3 sequence is 14 residues long. As for time point: 2015-2016 season, 7 days after influenza vaccination. The receptor was derived from an adult who received the influenza vaccine. This chain connects TRBV6-6 to TRBJ2-1; D call uncertain. The sample in question was CXCR5- memory CD4+ T cells sorted from blood, obtained 7 days after influenza vaccination. The CDR3 nucleotides are TGTGCCAGCAGCTACCTCCTAGTGGCTAATGAGCAGTTCTTC. As protein: CASSYLLVANEQFF.